This TCR beta chain was captured in a study of blood T cell repertoires in COVID-19. As for the study in general: Collection of acute and convalescent COVID-19 samples took place in the United States, Italy and Spain. In each case, the material was cDNA or gDNA derived from T cells, B-cell-depleted T cells, or PBMCs.

In the original analysis: Reference gene primer amplification gave estimated nucleated cell counts. Profiled with immunoSEQ multiplex PCR; TCRdb holds only in-frame clones, not every one. V and J calls and clone size come straight from that table; D and trimming were deduced from the DNA. Among over 60,000 clones listed, 90% were seen once. V lost 3 bases to trimming and J lost 1 base; unmatched junction nucleotides: 4. There are 15 residues in the CDR3. Per the germline V gene, CDR1 is MDHEN and CDR2 is SYDVKM. This receptor was taken from a woman of 80 years or more with active COVID-19. The source material was peripheral blood. This sequence joins TRBV28 and TRBJ1-1; 8 bases are shared with TRBD1. The DNA of the CDR3 is TGTGCCAGCAGTTTGACAGGGGCTTCGAACACTGAAGCTTTCTTT. This gives the protein CASSLTGASNTEAFF.